Each of the 32 T cell receptor beta chains below was sequenced from the same sample in a study of T cell repertoires in cytomegalovirus infection. Using its own MiXCR run on the reads, TCRdb lists one record per CDR3 protein. The repertoire has fewer than 1,000,000 distinct CDR3 sequences, less than 35% of them found once; the top ten carry around 15%. Which antigens these TCRs recognize remains unknown. The source material was cultured CD8+ T cells from PBMCs, sampled from culture after CMV antigen stimulation. The receptors shown here come from a human donor in good health (CMV status not recorded). Some clones in this sample may be carry-over from other donors' samples.

Turning to this clonotype: Given a much more abundant clone one base away, this may be a read error. The V gene is TRBV7-6, the J gene TRBJ2-1; possibly TRBD1 for D (5 bases). The CDR3 loop spans 12 amino acids. The V gene's germline CDR1 is SGHVS and CDR2 FNYEAQ. This CDR3 is CAGSLQANEQFF. CDR3 sequence (DNA): TGTGCCGGCAGCTTACAGGCCAATGAGCAGTTCTTC.

The chain couples TRBV18 to TRBJ2-1; 7 bases map to TRBD2. The CDR3 runs to 19 residues. Germline CDR1 reads KGHSH; CDR2 reads LQKENI. The J segment lost 0 bases and the V segment lost 1 base, leaving 12 bases of the junction unmatched. The CDR3 DNA reads as TGTGCCAGCTCACCACGGAATAGCGGGCCCCGGAGCTCCTACAATGAGCAGTTCTTC. Translating gives CASSPRNSGPRSSYNEQFF.

The V and J genes are TRBV7-3 and TRBJ2-5, with D perhaps matching TRBD2 (7 bases). The ends were cut back, 1 base at V and 3 bases at J, with 15 bases in the middle. The length of the CDR3 is 16 residues. The V gene's germline CDR1 is SGHTA and CDR2 FQGTGA. The chain's CDR3 is CASSLNGGGAEETQYF. CDR3 nucleotides: TGTGCCAGCAGCTTAAACGGTGGGGGGGCAGAAGAGACCCAGTACTTC.

The chain joins TRBV12-3 or TRBV12-4 to TRBJ2-1; TRBD1 agrees at 9 bases. V dropped 4 bases and J dropped 7; count of bases not matched to a gene: 8. This CDR3 is built from 15 residues. This CDR3 reads CASSSRDRVQNEQFF. In DNA form, the CDR3 reads TGTGCCAGCAGTTCCCGGGACAGGGTACAGAATGAGCAGTTCTTC.

The rearrangement joins TRBV19 to TRBJ1-5, with 12 bases that match TRBD1. Germline CDR1 reads LNHDA; CDR2 reads SQIVND (reference sequence). J gave up 1 base and V 4 bases, and 8 bases lay outside the gene matches. This CDR3 spans 18 amino acids. For the CDR3, the DNA is TGTGCCAGTAGTACCCCCGGGACAGGGGGCTCGAGCAATCAGCCCCAGCATTTT. This gives the protein CASSTPGTGGSSNQPQHF.

This clonotype was found a few times. The chain carries TRBV7-9 and TRBJ2-6, with D possibly TRBD1 on 5 matching bases. V was trimmed by 2 bases and J by 4 bases, leaving 36 bases between them. CDR3 size: 24 residues. Germline lookup yields CDR1 SEHNR and CDR2 FQNEAQ (reference sequence). The CDR3 protein is CASSLLTTVLPQDNFVWGANVLTF. DNA for the CDR3: TGTGCCAGCAGCTTACTCACAACAGTTCTACCACAGGACAACTTTGTGTGGGGGGCCAACGTCCTGACTTTC. Full variable domain (outside the CDR3, taken from reference TRBV7-9 and TRBJ2-6): DTGVSQNPRHKITKRGQNVTFRCDPISEHNRLYWYRQTLGQGPEFLTYFQNEAQLEKSRLLSDRFSAERPKGSFSTLEIQRTEQGDSAMYLCASSLLTTVLPQDNFVWGANVLTFGAGSRLTVL.

This clonotype was picked up a small number of times. V usage is TRBV7-9 and J usage is TRBJ1-3; D might be TRBD1 (5 bases). From germline, CDR1 is SEHNR and CDR2 FQNEAQ (reference sequence). The CDR3 is 16 residues long. V lost 4 bases and J 4 bases, leaving 17 bases between the germline ends. In DNA form, the CDR3 reads TGTGCCAGCAGCTCGCGAAATCAGGGTCCCGGAAACACCATATATTTT. Translation gives CASSSRNQGPGNTIYF.

This clonotype was counted only a few times. This chain connects TRBV7-8 to TRBJ1-1, with no clear D. The germline V gene has CDR1 SGHVS and CDR2 FQNEAQ. Trimming took off 0 bases at V and 7 bases at J, with 18 bases between the two ends. CDR3 size: 16 residues. The CDR3: CASSLAKVLELGEAFF. For the CDR3, the DNA is TGTGCCAGCAGCTTAGCGAAAGTCCTGGAGTTGGGTGAAGCTTTCTTT.

This clonotype came up a few times. The rearrangement links TRBV7-6 to TRBJ2-1; 11 positions match TRBD2. Germline V gene data show CDR1 as SGHVS and CDR2 as FNYEAQ. The J segment lost 0 bases and the V segment lost 1 base, leaving 2 bases of the junction unmatched. There are 17 residues in the CDR3. CDR3 sequence reads: CASSLGSGGASYNEQFF. As DNA, the CDR3 is TGTGCCAGCAGCTTAGGTAGCGGGGGGGCCTCCTACAATGAGCAGTTCTTC.

The chain combines TRBV7-2 with TRBJ1-6, with D uncertain. CDR3 size: 15 residues. V shed 1 base and J shed 9 bases, with 13 bases lying between them. Looked up from germline, CDR1 is SGHTA and CDR2 is FQGNSA. The CDR3 protein is CASSLGLRFRSPLHF. The CDR3 nucleotides are TGTGCCAGCAGCTTAGGTCTGAGGTTTCGTTCACCCCTCCACTTT. The complete variable domain, with remaining parts taken from reference TRBV7-2 and TRBJ1-6, reads GAGVSQSPSNKVTEKGKDVELRCDPISGHTALYWYRQSLGQGLEFLIYFQGNSAPDKSGLPSDRFSAERTGGSVSTLTIQRTQQEDSAVYLCASSLGLRFRSPLHFGNGTRLTVT.

This clonotype was counted a few times. The gene calls are TRBV6-6 and TRBJ2-2; maybe TRBD1 (6 bases). Trimming took off 10 bases at V and 3 bases at J, with 21 bases between the two ends. Germline V CDR1 and CDR2: MNHNY, SVGAGI (reference sequence). This CDR3 contains 16 residues. The CDR3 sequence is CATRVETGHYTGELFF. In DNA, the CDR3 is TGTGCCACTCGTGTGGAGACGGGACACTACACCGGGGAGCTGTTTTTT.

This clonotype turned up a few times. This chain connects TRBV27 to TRBJ2-3; D gene uncertain. Germline CDR1 is MNHEY and CDR2 is SMNVEV (reference sequence). The CDR3 is made up of 15 amino acids. Trimming shortened V by 10 bases and J by 1 base, and 18 bases separated the two germline ends. The CDR3 reads CAILDTSSGTDTQYF. CDR3 nucleotides: TGTGCCATCCTTGACACCTCCTCTGGCACAGATACGCAGTATTTT.

This clonotype was counted between two and nine times. The CDR3 DNA is TGTGCCACCAGTGGGCCAGGGGGCGCAATCACTGAAGCTTTCTTT. This sequence encodes CATSGPGGAITEAFF. The V and J genes are TRBV24-1 and TRBJ1-1; the match to TRBD1 covers 8 bases. CDR1 is KGHDR and CDR2 is SFDVKD in the germline V gene. This CDR3 has 15 residues. Trimming took 5 bases from V and 4 from J; bases not matched to a gene: 8.

The chain uses TRBV10-2 and TRBJ2-3, with TRBD2 matching over 8 bases. Trimming at V came to 3 bases and at J to 0 bases, leaving 11 bases not matched to a gene. Germline-derived CDR1 and CDR2 are WSHSY and SAAADI. The CDR3 spans 18 residues. CDR3: CASSEGASGSYSTDTQYF. In nucleotides, the CDR3 is TGCGCCAGCAGTGAAGGAGCTAGCGGGTCCTACAGCACAGATACGCAGTATTTT.

The rearrangement joins TRBV6-5 to TRBJ1-1; D remains unclear. Trimming removed 3 bases from V and 5 bases from J, with 16 bases in between. The CDR3 is 15 residues long. Per the germline V gene, CDR1 is MNHEY and CDR2 is SVGAGI. The CDR3 DNA reads as TGTGCCAGCAGTTATTCCGCAGTGGGGTTGACTGAAGCTTTCTTT. Translating gives CASSYSAVGLTEAFF.

This clonotype was observed at least ten times. The chain couples TRBV7-8 to TRBJ2-7; 7 nucleotides line up with TRBD1. The V segment lost 4 bases and the J segment 4 bases; nucleotides outside the gene matches: 10. The CDR3 contains 15 residues. Germline V gene data show CDR1 as SGHVS and CDR2 as FQNEAQ. The CDR3 sequence is CASSSMTGNFYEQYF. The CDR3 nucleotides are TGTGCCAGCAGCTCGATGACAGGGAATTTTTACGAGCAGTACTTC. Full variable domain (missing parts from reference TRBV7-8 and TRBJ2-7): GAGVSQSPRYKVAKRGQDVALRCDPISGHVSLFWYQQALGQGPEFLTYFQNEAQLDKSGLPSDRFFAERPEGSVSTLKIQRTQQEDSAVYLCASSSMTGNFYEQYFGPGTRLTVT.

The chain employs TRBV11-3 and TRBJ2-3; 9 bases are a match to TRBD2. Trimming at V came to 1 base and at J to 5 bases, leaving 4 bases not matched to a gene. Per the germline V gene, CDR1 is SGHNT and CDR2 is YENEEA. The CDR3 contains 15 residues. The CDR3 reads CASSLVRGGLDTQYF. The DNA of the CDR3 is TGTGCCAGCAGCTTAGTGCGGGGGGGCCTAGATACGCAGTATTTT. The full variable domain, completed using reference TRBV11-3 and TRBJ2-3, is EAGVVQSPRYKIIEKKQPVAFWCNPISGHNTLYWYLQNLGQGPELLIRYENEEAVDDSQLPKDRFSAERLKGVDSTLKIQPAELGDSAVYLCASSLVRGGLDTQYFGPGTRLTVL.

The chain is built from TRBV2 and TRBJ2-7; either TRBD1 or TRBD2 may supply D (5 bases each). From germline, CDR1 is SNHLY and CDR2 FYNNEI. The ends were cut back, 7 bases at V and 2 bases at J, with 15 bases in the middle. CDR3 length: 14 residues. CDR3 sequence reads: CASTEGTVPYEQYF. The CDR3 DNA follows: TGTGCCAGCACCGAGGGGACGGTCCCCTACGAGCAGTACTTC.

This clonotype was counted only a few times. V and J are TRBV29-1 and TRBJ2-2; D is perhaps TRBD1 or TRBD2 (5 bases each). The CDR3 runs to 15 residues. The V end was cut by 4 bases, the J end by 7 bases, with 19 bases between. Germline CDR1 reads SQVTM; CDR2 reads ANQGSEA. CDR3 DNA: TGCAGCGTTGCGACCCCCGGGACCAACGTCGGGGAGCTGTTTTTT. Its translation: CSVATPGTNVGELFF.

The J gene is TRBJ1-5, the V gene TRBV6-1, with D perhaps matching TRBD1 (6 bases). The CDR3 contains 14 residues. The germline V and J ends were trimmed by 6 bases and 4 bases, with 13 bases remaining between them. The germline CDR1 and CDR2 sequences are MNHNS and SASEGT. CDR3 in DNA: TGTGCCAGCAGGACCAGAGGGACAAATCAGCCCCAGCATTTT. It translates to CASRTRGTNQPQHF.

This clonotype was detected a few times. CDR3 bases: TGTGCCGCCGGGCAGGGGTTATACAATGAGCAGTTCTTC. It translates to CAAGQGLYNEQFF. The chain is built from TRBV27 and TRBJ2-1; D might be TRBD1 (6 bases). The V and J ends lost 11 bases and 4 bases respectively, with 15 bases between them. Germline CDR1 MNHEY, CDR2 SMNVEV (reference sequence). The CDR3 totals 13 residues.

The chain has TRBV3-1 and TRBJ1-6; D may be TRBD1 (6 bases). The germline V gene has CDR1 LGHDT and CDR2 YNNKEL (reference sequence). The CDR3 runs 15 residues. Trimming left V 0 bases short and J 8 bases short, with 11 bases between. The CDR3 reads CASSQEGGNHSPLHF. For the CDR3, the DNA is TGTGCCAGCAGCCAAGAAGGGGGGAATCATTCACCCCTCCACTTT. Supplemented by reference TRBV3-1 and TRBJ1-6, the full variable domain reads DTAVSQTPKYLVTQMGNDKSIKCEQNLGHDTMYWYKQDSKKFLKIMFSYNNKELIINETVPNRFSPKSPDKAHLNLHINSLELGDSAVYFCASSQEGGNHSPLHFGNGTRLTVT.

The J gene is TRBJ1-3, the V gene TRBV18; no definite D call. The CDR3 has 14 amino acids. Trimming pared 3 bases from V and 7 bases from J, leaving 13 bases between. From germline, CDR1 is KGHSH and CDR2 LQKENI. CDR3 bases: TGTGCCAGCTCACCGGACGGTTCTTTGAACACCATATATTTT. Translating gives CASSPDGSLNTIYF.

This clonotype was found many times. V usage is TRBV7-8 and J usage is TRBJ1-2, with TRBD1 matching over 10 bases. J gave up 1 base and V 3 bases, and 11 bases lay outside the gene matches. This CDR3 region has 18 residues. Germline V lookup: CDR1 SGHVS, CDR2 FQNEAQ. DNA for the CDR3: TGTGCCAGCAGCTTTACAGTGACAGGGGGCTCTCTTAACTATGGCTACACCTTC. Translation: CASSFTVTGGSLNYGYTF.

This clonotype was counted ten times or more. V and J are TRBV7-6 and TRBJ2-3; maybe TRBD2 (5 bases). Per germline, CDR1 SGHVS and CDR2 FNYEAQ. This CDR3 contains 14 residues. V lost 4 bases and J 0 bases, leaving 8 bases between the germline ends. DNA of the CDR3: TGTGCCAGCAGCTACGGACTGAGCACAGATACGCAGTATTTT. Translating it yields CASSYGLSTDTQYF. The full variable domain, in which reference TRBV7-6 and TRBJ2-3 provide the parts outside the CDR3, is GAGVSQSPRYKVTKRGQDVALRCDPISGHVSLYWYRQALGQGPEFLTYFNYEAQQDKSGLPNDRFSAERPEGSISTLTIQRTEQRDSAMYRCASSYGLSTDTQYFGPGTRLTVL.

The chain links TRBV20-1 to TRBJ1-2; TRBD1 might be the D (5 bases). Trimming left V 5 bases short and J 6 bases short, with 13 bases between. CDR1 is DFQATT, CDR2 SNEGSKA, per germline (reference sequence). This CDR3 spans 12 amino acids. CDR3 amino acids: CSAHQGLDGYTF. In DNA, the CDR3 is TGCAGTGCTCACCAGGGCCTTGATGGCTACACCTTC.

In this sample, this clonotype turned up a few times. The rearrangement joins TRBV6-1 to TRBJ1-5, with D possibly TRBD1 on 5 matching bases. V lost 1 base to trimming and J lost 7 bases, with 11 bases between them. Germline assignment: CDR1 MNHNS and CDR2 SASEGT. This CDR3 spans 14 amino acids. The CDR3 protein is CASSEGAGKQPQHF. The CDR3 DNA reads TGTGCCAGCAGTGAAGGAGCAGGGAAACAGCCCCAGCATTTT.

This chain connects TRBV29-1 to TRBJ2-2, with 8 bases matching TRBD1. Germline lookup yields CDR1 SQVTM and CDR2 ANQGSEA. Unmatched junction bases numbered 6, after V lost 6 bases and J lost 3 bases. The CDR3 loop spans 14 amino acids. The CDR3: CSVDRGFDTGELFF. The CDR3, as DNA: TGCAGCGTAGACAGGGGTTTTGACACCGGGGAGCTGTTTTTT.

This clonotype was counted at least ten times. The V and J genes are TRBV7-2 and TRBJ1-1; the match to TRBD1 covers 7 bases. Germline assignment: CDR1 SGHTA and CDR2 FQGNSA. The length of the CDR3 is 17 residues. The V segment lost 5 bases and the J segment 0 bases; nucleotides outside the gene matches: 12. The CDR3 protein is CASSPWAGGYLNTEAFF. For the CDR3, the DNA is TGTGCCAGCAGCCCCTGGGCAGGGGGATATTTGAACACTGAAGCTTTCTTT.

The sample holds a few counts of this clonotype. V gene TRBV27 combines with J gene TRBJ1-1, with 9 nucleotides matching TRBD1. Looked up from germline, CDR1 is MNHEY and CDR2 is SMNVEV (reference sequence). The CDR3 sequence is 15 residues long. Trimming took 5 bases from V and 6 from J; bases not matched to a gene: 10. CDR3 protein: CASSPRTGADPEAFF. CDR3 coding DNA: TGTGCCAGCAGTCCCCGGACAGGGGCAGACCCTGAAGCTTTCTTT.

The chain links TRBV2 to TRBJ2-3, with D uncertain. The V gene's germline CDR1 is SNHLY and CDR2 FYNNEI. The CDR3 is made up of 12 amino acids. With 7 bases removed from V and 5 bases from J, the gap between germline ends came to 10 bases. This CDR3 is CASIPREDTQYF. The CDR3, as DNA: TGTGCCAGCATCCCAAGGGAAGATACGCAGTATTTT.

Note on this clonotype: The junction and the germline gene differ at one end; a read error may be behind it. V usage is TRBV7-2 and J usage is TRBJ1-6; D gene uncertain. Germline-derived CDR1 and CDR2 are SGHTA and FQGNSA. This CDR3 is built from 15 residues. CDR3 DNA sequence: TGTGCCAGCAGCTTAGGGGCAGCGCTACTTTCATCCCTCCACTTT. Protein product: CASSLGAALLSSLHF.